The next 7 T cell receptor beta chains were all read from a single sample in a study of technical replicates of blood from a few donors. Here immunoSEQ multiplex PCR was the method, and the copy in TCRdb shows in-frame clones only, minus some. The sample includes about 100,000 clones, 96% seen only once; the top ten take 0.2% to 0.25%. What was sequenced was T cells isolated from PBMCs. These receptor sequences come from a human donor in good health.

The chain joins TRBV29-1 to TRBJ1-4; 9 bases are a match to TRBD1. Trimming at V came to 6 bases and at J to 5 bases, leaving 7 bases not matched to a gene. CDR1 is SQVTM, CDR2 ANQGSEA, per germline. CDR3 size: 14 residues. The CDR3 DNA sequence: TGCAGCGTGTCCGCCGGGACAGGGAATGAAAAACTGTTTTTT. This sequence encodes CSVSAGTGNEKLFF.

The chain uses TRBV6-5 and TRBJ2-1; TRBD2 aligns across 9 bases. There are 13 residues in the CDR3. V gave up 4 bases and J gave up 6 bases; unmatched junction bases: 1. Germline V CDR1 and CDR2: MNHEY, SVGAGI. Here the CDR3 reads CASSSREGNEQFF. For the CDR3, the DNA is TGTGCCAGCAGTTCGCGGGAGGGCAATGAGCAGTTCTTC.

This chain connects TRBV7-6 to TRBJ1-1, with 7 bases fitting TRBD1. CDR3 size: 15 residues. Germline assignment: CDR1 SGHVS and CDR2 FNYEAQ. With 4 bases clipped from V and 4 bases from J, the junction kept 9 bases outside the gene matches. DNA of the CDR3: TGTGCCAGCAGCTCACGACAGGGTGGGGGCACTGAAGCTTTCTTT. As protein: CASSSRQGGGTEAFF.

This rearrangement joins TRBV7-3 to TRBJ1-2; 7 bases fit TRBD1. The V segment lost 5 bases and the J segment 4 bases; nucleotides outside the gene matches: 7. The CDR3 loop spans 14 amino acids. CDR1 is SGHTA and CDR2 is FQGTGA in the germline V gene. The CDR3 spells CASSRGQAVYGYTF. The CDR3 bases are TGTGCCAGCAGCCGCGGACAGGCCGTCTATGGCTACACCTTC.

The chain uses TRBV5-4 and TRBJ1-1, with a weak D call TRBD1 (5 bases). The CDR3 sequence is 13 residues long. Trimming took 4 bases from V and 3 from J, leaving 10 bases between them. Germline V gene sequence: CDR1 SGHNT, CDR2 YYREEE (reference sequence). Here the CDR3 DNA reads TGTGCCAGCAGCAGGGGCCGCGACACTGAAGCTTTCTTT. Its translation: CASSRGRDTEAFF.

The genes are TRBV5-8 and TRBJ1-4; no definite D call. The V and J ends lost 0 bases and 4 bases respectively, with 13 bases between them. The germline gives CDR1 SGHTS, CDR2 YDEGEE. The CDR3 spans 16 residues. The DNA for the CDR3 is TGTGCCAGCAGCTTGGGGGCAAACTTCGATAATGAAAAACTGTTTTTT. Its translation is CASSLGANFDNEKLFF.

The rearrangement uses TRBV27 and TRBJ2-7; D is perhaps TRBD2 (6 bases). CDR1 MNHEY and CDR2 SMNVEV come from the germline V gene (reference sequence). Trimming cost V 2 bases and J 4 bases, with 15 bases left between them. CDR3 size: 15 residues. CDR3 bases: TGTGCCAGCAGTTTAGCGGGGCTAGACCCTTACGAGCAGTACTTC. It specifies CASSLAGLDPYEQYF.